Listed here are 27 T cell receptor beta chains from one sample, sequenced in a study of cytomegalovirus exposure and HLA in healthy donors. The data were produced by immunoSEQ multiplex PCR, yet TCRdb's version contains in-frame clones alone and is incomplete. The profile shows around 300,000 clones, about 90% of them singletons. The sample was PBMCs. The receptors here all came from a woman in her 30s in good health and CMV-seropositive.

The rearrangement joins TRBV6-5 to TRBJ1-2, with a tentative D call TRBD1 (5 bases). Germline CDR1 is MNHEY and CDR2 is SVGAGI. The CDR3 sequence is 14 residues long. The germline V and J ends were trimmed by 6 bases and 5 bases, with 16 bases remaining between them. The DNA of the CDR3 is TGTGCCAGCAGCCGTGACAGTGGTGGATATGGCTACACCTTC. It yields the protein CASSRDSGGYGYTF.

This chain connects TRBV14 to TRBJ2-7; 9 bases map to TRBD1. V lost 3 bases, J lost 4 bases, and 4 bases stayed unmatched. This CDR3 contains 14 residues. The germline CDR1 and CDR2 sequences are SGHDN and FVKESK. The CDR3 DNA reads as TGTGCCAGCAGCCAGGGGACAGGGTTATACGAGCAGTACTTC. Residues: CASSQGTGLYEQYF.

The rearrangement joins TRBV19 to TRBJ2-3; weak D call: TRBD2 (6 bases). CDR3 length: 14 amino acids. Trimming pared 6 bases from V and 4 bases from J, leaving 14 bases between. Germline V CDR1 and CDR2: LNHDA, SQIVND (reference sequence). The CDR3 sequence: CASSWEVGPDTQYF. The CDR3 nucleotides are TGTGCCAGTAGCTGGGAGGTGGGCCCAGATACGCAGTATTTT. Full variable domain (missing parts from reference TRBV19 and TRBJ2-3): DGGITQSPKYLFRKEGQNVTLSCEQNLNHDAMYWYRQDPGQGLRLIYYSQIVNDFQKGDIAEGYSVSREKKESFPLTVTSAQKNPTAFYLCASSWEVGPDTQYFGPGTRLTVL.

V and J are TRBV5-1 and TRBJ1-4; D remains unclear. The CDR3 covers 17 residues. Per the germline V gene, CDR1 is SGHRS and CDR2 is YFSETQ. Trimming cost V 0 bases and J 0 bases, with 12 bases left between them. The CDR3 coding sequence is TGCGCCAGCAGCTTGGGTAGGGTGATTGCAACTAATGAAAAACTGTTTTTT. Its protein product is CASSLGRVIATNEKLFF.

This chain joins TRBV7-2 and TRBJ2-7; D tentatively reads TRBD1 or TRBD2 (6 bases each). From germline, CDR1 is SGHTA and CDR2 FQGNSA. The length of the CDR3 is 16 residues. Trimming removed 4 bases from V and 1 base from J, with 17 bases in between. CDR3 in DNA: TGTGCCAGCAGCTCAATGGTGTGGGGGGCGTCCTACGAGCAGTACTTC. The encoded protein is CASSSMVWGASYEQYF.

The genes are TRBV18 and TRBJ1-5; D is unclear. V lost 3 bases, J lost 2 bases, and 17 bases lay in between. The CDR3 has 17 amino acids. Germline CDR1 reads KGHSH; CDR2 reads LQKENI. CDR3 sequence: CASSPLPPPVGNQPQHF. In DNA, the CDR3 is TGTGCCAGCTCACCCCTCCCCCCCCCGGTGGGCAATCAGCCCCAGCATTTT. The entire variable domain, with the rest obtained from reference TRBV18 and TRBJ1-5, is as follows: NAGVMQNPRHLVRRRGQEARLRCSPMKGHSHVYWYRQLPEEGLKFMVYLQKENIIDESGMPKERFSAEFPKEGPSILRIQQVVRGDSAAYFCASSPLPPPVGNQPQHFGDGTRLSIL.

V is TRBV15 and J is TRBJ2-7, with 7 bases lining up with TRBD2. This CDR3 spans 13 amino acids. Trimming took 4 bases from V and 3 from J; bases not matched to a gene: 3. Germline V lookup: CDR1 LNHNV, CDR2 YYDKDF (reference sequence). CDR3 DNA: TGTGCCACCAGCATAGCGGGCGTCTACGAGCAGTACTTC. It translates to CATSIAGVYEQYF. Full variable domain (rest looked up from reference TRBV15 and TRBJ2-7): DAMVIQNPRYQVTQFGKPVTLSCSQTLNHNVMYWYQQKSSQAPKLLFHYYDKDFNNEADTPDNFQSRRPNTSFCFLDIRSPGLGDTAMYLCATSIAGVYEQYFGPGTRLTVT.

The V call is TRBV28, the J call TRBJ2-1; 7 bases map to TRBD2. Germline V gene sequence: CDR1 MDHEN, CDR2 SYDVKM. Losses at the gene ends were 5 bases for V and 2 bases for J; bases not matched to a gene: 9. The CDR3 spans 16 residues. The CDR3 sequence is CASSQRGGIAYNEQFF. The CDR3 bases are TGTGCCAGCAGTCAGCGGGGCGGGATCGCCTACAATGAGCAGTTCTTC.

This rearrangement joins TRBV7-2 to TRBJ2-1; D remains ambiguous. Trimming shortened V by 2 bases and J by 9 bases, and 20 bases separated the two germline ends. The CDR3 is 16 residues long. Germline lookup yields CDR1 SGHTA and CDR2 FQGNSA. The CDR3 bases are TGTGCCAGCAGCTTAATTAGCCTAGTCGGAATCGGTGAGCAGTTCTTC. Its translation is CASSLISLVGIGEQFF.

V usage is TRBV4-3 and J usage is TRBJ2-7; no reliable D call. The CDR3 contains 14 residues. Per germline, CDR1 LGHNA and CDR2 YSLEER. V was pared by 0 bases and J by 3 bases, with 9 bases between. The CDR3 region has the DNA TGCGCCAGCAGCCAAGAAAACAGAGACTACGAGCAGTACTTC. Translating it yields CASSQENRDYEQYF.

V is TRBV18 and J is TRBJ2-2, with D unresolved. V gave up 0 bases and J gave up 4 bases, with 9 bases separating them. The CDR3 totals 15 residues. Germline loops: CDR1 KGHSH, CDR2 LQKENI. The CDR3 loop is CASSPPAVLTGELFF. The CDR3 nucleotides read TGTGCCAGCTCACCACCGGCGGTACTCACCGGGGAGCTGTTTTTT. Complete variable domain (other parts from reference TRBV18 and TRBJ2-2): NAGVMQNPRHLVRRRGQEARLRCSPMKGHSHVYWYRQLPEEGLKFMVYLQKENIIDESGMPKERFSAEFPKEGPSILRIQQVVRGDSAAYFCASSPPAVLTGELFFGEGSRLTVL.

This chain joins TRBV5-6 and TRBJ2-3; D is possibly TRBD1 (5 bases). With 5 bases removed from V and 3 bases from J, the gap between germline ends came to 16 bases. The V gene's germline CDR1 is SGHDT and CDR2 YYEEEE. CDR3 length: 15 residues. CDR3 residues: CASSDSQSGTDTQYF. The CDR3 region has the DNA TGTGCCAGCAGTGACAGTCAGTCTGGAACAGATACGCAGTATTTT. The variable domain in full, completed from reference TRBV5-6 and TRBJ2-3, reads DAGVTQSPTHLIKTRGQQVTLRCSPKSGHDTVSWYQQALGQGPQFIFQYYEEEERQRGNFPDRFSGHQFPNYSSELNVNALLLGDSALYLCASSDSQSGTDTQYFGPGTRLTVL.

The chain uses TRBV7-9 and TRBJ1-2, with a weak D call TRBD1 (6 bases). The CDR3 loop spans 16 amino acids. Looked up from germline, CDR1 is SEHNR and CDR2 is FQNEAQ (reference sequence). Trimming pared 0 bases from V and 8 bases from J, leaving 19 bases between. This CDR3 reads CASSLAGQGSTEGYTF. In DNA, the CDR3 is TGTGCCAGCAGCTTAGCGGGCCAGGGGAGTACGGAAGGCTACACCTTC.

V usage is TRBV9 and J usage is TRBJ2-2; TRBD2 matches at 10 bases. This CDR3 comprises 16 residues. CDR1 is SGDLS and CDR2 is YYNGEE in the germline V gene. J lost 4 bases, V lost 0 bases, and 3 bases had no gene match. CDR3 nucleotide sequence: TGTGCCAGCAGCGTAGCTAGCGGGGGATCCACCGGGGAGCTGTTTTTT. Protein sequence: CASSVASGGSTGELFF.

The chain combines TRBV30 with TRBJ1-1; possibly TRBD1 for D (5 bases). CDR3 size: 10 residues. The germline CDR1 and CDR2 sequences are GTSNPN and SVGIG (reference sequence). V lost 8 bases to trimming and J lost 8 bases, with 12 bases between them. The CDR3 sequence: CALNRPEAFF. Written as DNA, the CDR3 is TGTGCCCTGAACAGGCCAGAAGCTTTCTTT.

This chain connects TRBV6-6 to TRBJ1-1; D is possibly TRBD1 (6 bases). CDR1 and CDR2 from the germline V gene are MNHNY and SVGAGI (reference sequence). The CDR3 consists of 15 residues. The V and J ends lost 8 bases and 0 bases respectively, with 16 bases between them. This CDR3 reads CASRGGQKMNTEAFF. CDR3 DNA: TGTGCCAGCCGTGGTGGACAGAAAATGAACACTGAAGCTTTCTTT.

The chain combines TRBV5-1 with TRBJ1-5; 8 nucleotides agree with TRBD1. With 1 base clipped from V and 0 bases from J, the junction kept 3 bases outside the gene matches. The germline V gene encodes CDR1 SGHRS and CDR2 YFSETQ. This CDR3 region has 16 residues. The CDR3 sequence is CASSLKGTGSNQPQHF. DNA of the CDR3: TGCGCCAGCAGCTTGAAAGGGACAGGTAGCAATCAGCCCCAGCATTTT.

The V and J genes are TRBV4-3 and TRBJ2-7; 9 bases match TRBD2. The CDR3 extends over 17 amino acids. Germline trimming cut 4 bases from V and 7 bases from J; bases unmatched to any gene: 17. Germline V CDR1 and CDR2: LGHNA, YSLEER. The CDR3 here is CASSPRDSGGPAGEQYF. CDR3 sequence (DNA): TGCGCCAGCAGCCCCAGGGATAGCGGGGGCCCCGCCGGAGAGCAGTACTTC.

This clone was picked up one time. This sequence joins TRBV19 and TRBJ1-5; D is ambiguous. CDR1 and CDR2 (germline): LNHDA, SQIVND (reference sequence). V was trimmed by 4 bases and J by 3 bases, leaving 16 bases between them. The CDR3 contains 16 residues. CDR3 DNA sequence: TGTGCCAGTAGTACCGAAGTAGGGCGGAACAATCAGCCCCAGCATTTT. Translated: CASSTEVGRNNQPQHF.

The V and J genes are TRBV11-2 and TRBJ2-7; maybe TRBD2 (6 bases). Germline V gene lookup returns CDR1 SGHAT and CDR2 FQNNGV. Trimming pared 5 bases from V and 6 bases from J, leaving 11 bases between. There are 12 residues in the CDR3. The CDR3 region is CASSGVGLEQYF. CDR3 DNA: TGTGCCAGCAGCGGGGTGGGACTCGAGCAGTACTTC. Full variable domain (outside the CDR3, taken from reference TRBV11-2 and TRBJ2-7): EAGVAQSPRYKIIEKRQSVAFWCNPISGHATLYWYQQILGQGPKLLIQFQNNGVVDDSQLPKDRFSAERLKGVDSTLKIQPAKLEDSAVYLCASSGVGLEQYFGPGTRLTVT.

This clone was counted once. Other DNA sequences from this sample encode an identical CDR3 as well. The CDR3 bases are TGTGCCAGCAGCCTACAGGGGAATTATGGCTACACCTTC. Translation: CASSLQGNYGYTF. The chain employs TRBV28 and TRBJ1-2, with 7 bases matching TRBD1. The CDR3 extends over 13 amino acids. The V gene end was trimmed by 6 bases and the J gene end by 5 bases; junction bases not matched to a gene: 6. Germline lookup yields CDR1 MDHEN and CDR2 SYDVKM.

The chain combines TRBV5-6 with TRBJ1-3; 9 bases are shared with TRBD1. The length of the CDR3 is 19 residues. Germline CDR1 is SGHDT and CDR2 is YYEEEE. V was pared by 4 bases and J by 4 bases, with 18 bases of the junction left unmatched. CDR3 sequence (DNA): TGTGCCAGCAGCGTTGGGGCCGGGACAGGGCTCTCTCTCGGAAACACCATATATTTT. It codes for CASSVGAGTGLSLGNTIYF.

The chain combines TRBV30 with TRBJ1-5; D uncertain. The CDR3 runs 15 residues. V was shortened by 5 bases and J by 1 base, with 15 bases between the two germline ends. Germline CDR1 and CDR2: GTSNPN and SVGIG (reference sequence). The CDR3 reads CAWDLGSRSNQPQHF. CDR3 nucleotide sequence: TGTGCCTGGGATTTAGGGTCGCGGAGCAATCAGCCCCAGCATTTT.

Only one count was recorded for this clone. This chain uses TRBV5-1 with TRBJ1-1, with D possibly matching TRBD1 (5 bases). The length of the CDR3 is 14 residues. The germline gives CDR1 SGHRS, CDR2 YFSETQ. With 3 bases removed from V and 3 bases from J, the gap between germline ends came to 12 bases. This CDR3 is CASSSGVWDTEAFF. For the CDR3, the DNA is TGCGCCAGCAGCTCGGGGGTTTGGGACACTGAAGCTTTCTTT.

The chain links TRBV30 to TRBJ1-6; 9 bases align to TRBD1. CDR1 GTSNPN and CDR2 SVGIG come from the germline V gene (reference sequence). The V gene end was trimmed by 4 bases and the J gene end by 9 bases; junction bases not matched to a gene: 13. The length of the CDR3 is 16 residues. The CDR3 region has the DNA TGTGCCTGGAAAAACCCCCTCGGGACAGGGTTTTCACCCCTCCACTTT. Its translation is CAWKNPLGTGFSPLHF.

V usage is TRBV7-2 and J usage is TRBJ2-7; the match to TRBD2 covers 7 bases. CDR1 is SGHTA and CDR2 is FQGNSA in the germline V gene. The CDR3 sequence is 15 residues long. J lost 9 bases, V lost 5 bases, and 16 bases had no gene match. In DNA, the CDR3 is TGTGCCAGCAGCCGACTTGTGGGAGGGCAAAGTTGGCAGTACTTC. Protein: CASSRLVGGQSWQYF.

This clone was seen only once. This chain uses TRBV15 with TRBJ2-3; TRBD1 or TRBD2 may be the D gene (6 bases each). V lost 0 bases, J lost 2 bases, and 18 bases lay in between. There are 18 residues in the CDR3. CDR1 and CDR2 (germline): LNHNV, YYDKDF (reference sequence). The CDR3 DNA follows: TGTGCCACCAGCAGAGATCGGGGGTACAGGGACGACACAGATACGCAGTATTTT. It translates to CATSRDRGYRDDTDTQYF.